This T cell receptor beta chain was recovered during a study of T cell changes during pregnancy in multiple sclerosis. V dropped 1 base and J dropped 4 bases, with 7 bases sitting between them. CDR3 length: 13 residues. Germline CDR1 ENHRY, CDR2 SYGVKD. This clone was recorded once. The table came from immunoSEQ multiplex PCR; TCRdb's copy has only in-frame clones and leaves some out. The data hold 35,000 to 45,000 clones, with roughly nine tenths observed a single time. The specimen comprised CD8+ T cells from peripheral blood mononuclear cells, sampled in the first trimester of pregnancy. This chain links TRBV10-3 with TRBJ2-5, with unresolved D. This receptor was taken from a female donor with multiple sclerosis, enrolled in a pregnancy study. In DNA form, the CDR3 reads TGTGCCATCAGTGAGTACGGCGGAGAGACCCAGTACTTC. Translation: CAISEYGGETQYF.